The sequence of this TCR beta chain was determined in a study of cytomegalovirus exposure and HLA in healthy donors. Study at large: Earlier work reported approximately 100 million unique TCR beta sequences from 150 million to 200 million T cells. Most genotyped donors, 65% to 85% of about 430, had Caucasian-associated genetic ancestry. Broader study findings: The availability of immune exposure information extended only to CMV serostatus. It was likely that a cluster of highly shared sequence variants was a sequencing artifact.

The CDR3 has 19 residues. Trimming left V 6 bases short and J 0 bases short, with 26 bases between. CDR1 LNHDA and CDR2 SQIVND come from the germline V gene (reference sequence). Comments on this clone: What it recognizes is unknown.

Primers included in the PCR were 60 Vbeta and 13 Jbeta primers. Method: immunoSEQ multiplex PCR; TCRdb's copy keeps in-frame clones and lacks some. The data contain 70,000 to 95,000 clones, roughly 79% of them singletons. Sequenced sample: PBMCs. The chain uses TRBV19 and TRBJ1-1, with a weak D call TRBD1 (6 bases). This clonotype was sampled from a woman aged 30 to 39 in good health and CMV-seronegative. The CDR3 DNA sequence: TGTGCCAGTAGGGATACAGGGCCTTTAGCCGCGTCCTTGAACACTGAAGCTTTCTTT. Its protein is CASRDTGPLAASLNTEAFF.